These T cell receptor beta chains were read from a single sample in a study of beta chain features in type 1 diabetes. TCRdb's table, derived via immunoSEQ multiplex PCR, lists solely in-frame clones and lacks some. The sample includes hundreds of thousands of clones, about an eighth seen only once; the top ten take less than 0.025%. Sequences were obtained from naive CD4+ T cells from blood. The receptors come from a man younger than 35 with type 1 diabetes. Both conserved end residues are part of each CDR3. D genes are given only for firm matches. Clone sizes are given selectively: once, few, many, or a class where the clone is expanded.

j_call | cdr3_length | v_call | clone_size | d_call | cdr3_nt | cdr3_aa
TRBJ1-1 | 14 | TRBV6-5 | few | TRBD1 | TGTGCCAGCAGCCGACGACAGGGACCCACTGAAGCTTTCTTT | CASSRRQGPTEAFF
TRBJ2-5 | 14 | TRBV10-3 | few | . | TGTGCCATCAGTGCTGACAGTGGGACGGAGACCCAGTACTTC | CAISADSGTETQYF
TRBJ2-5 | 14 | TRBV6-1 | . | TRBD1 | TGTGCCAGCAGTACTGGGACAGGGCAAGAGACCCAGTACTTC | CASSTGTGQETQYF
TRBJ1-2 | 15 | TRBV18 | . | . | TGTGCCAGCTCAGTGGACAGAGCATCCAACTATGGCTACACCTTC | CASSVDRASNYGYTF
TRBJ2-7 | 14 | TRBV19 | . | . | TGTGCCAGTAGTATTTTGGGCAGATTATACGAGCAGTACTTC | CASSILGRLYEQYF
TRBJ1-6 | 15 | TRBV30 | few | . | TGTGCCTGGATCGATTGGGGGGCCCCAAATTCACCCCTCCACTTT | CAWIDWGAPNSPLHF
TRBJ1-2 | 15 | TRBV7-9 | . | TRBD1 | TGTGCCAGCAGTCTAACCGGGACAGCGAACTATGGCTACACCTTC | CASSLTGTANYGYTF
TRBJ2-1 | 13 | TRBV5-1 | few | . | TGCGCCAGCAGCTTCGCAGGGGTCGATGAGCAGTTCTTC | CASSFAGVDEQFF
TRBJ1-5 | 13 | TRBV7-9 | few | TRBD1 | TGTGCCAGCAGCCAGGGGGCTGATCAGCCCCAGCATTTT | CASSQGADQPQHF
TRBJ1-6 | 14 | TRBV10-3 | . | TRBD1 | TGTGCCATCTGGACAGGGGAGAATAATTCACCCCTCCACTTT | CAIWTGENNSPLHF
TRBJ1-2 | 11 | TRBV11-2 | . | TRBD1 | TGTGCCAGCAGCCCAGGGGGGCGCTACACCTTC | CASSPGGRYTF
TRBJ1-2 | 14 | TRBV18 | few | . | TGTGCCAGCTCACCAGATGAGATTAACTATGGCTACACCTTC | CASSPDEINYGYTF
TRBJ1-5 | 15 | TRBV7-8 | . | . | TGTGCCAGCAGCTTAGTTGGGACAAACAATCAGCCCCAGCATTTT | CASSLVGTNNQPQHF
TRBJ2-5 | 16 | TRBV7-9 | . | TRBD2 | TGTGCCAGCCACCCGATGCTCGGGAGGCCTCAAGAGACCCAGTACTTC | CASHPMLGRPQETQYF
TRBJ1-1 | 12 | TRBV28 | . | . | TGTGCCAGCAGCGCGACTAACTGGGAGCAGGGCTTT | CASSATNWEQGF
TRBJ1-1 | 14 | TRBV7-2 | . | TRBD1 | TGTGCCAGCACCTGGGACAGGGTGAACACTGAAGCTTTCTTT | CASTWDRVNTEAFF
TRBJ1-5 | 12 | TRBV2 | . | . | TGTGCCAGCAGTAGAAAGGAACAGCCCCAGCATTTT | CASSRKEQPQHF
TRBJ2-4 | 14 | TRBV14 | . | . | TGTGCCAGCAGCGCTACAGGGATCAAAAACATTCAGTACTTC | CASSATGIKNIQYF
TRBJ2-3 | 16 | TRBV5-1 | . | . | TGCGCCAGCAGCTTGAATGGAGGGGGACTCACAGATACGCAGTATTTT | CASSLNGGGLTDTQYF
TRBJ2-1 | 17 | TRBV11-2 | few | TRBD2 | TGTGCCAGCAGCCCGCGCGGGGGGACGAGCTCCTACAATGAGCAGTTCTTC | CASSPRGGTSSYNEQFF
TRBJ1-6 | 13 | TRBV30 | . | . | TGTGCCTGGGCCCCACAAGGGGATTCACCCCTCCACTTT | CAWAPQGDSPLHF
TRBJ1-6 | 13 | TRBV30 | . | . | TGTGCCTGCCACGGAGTGGGTAATTCACCCCTCCACTTT | CACHGVGNSPLHF
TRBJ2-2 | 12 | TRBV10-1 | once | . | TGCGCCAGCAGTGAGTCGATCGGGCAGCTGTTTTTT | CASSESIGQLFF
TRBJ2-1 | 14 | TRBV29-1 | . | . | TGCAGCGTCTCGCCGGGGGGCCTGGTCTGGGAGCAGTTCTTC | CSVSPGGLVWEQFF
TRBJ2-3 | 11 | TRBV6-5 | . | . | TGTGCCAGCAGTTACCTAGATACGCAGTATTTT | CASSYLDTQYF
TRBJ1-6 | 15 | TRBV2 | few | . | TGTGCCAGCATTATGGTCCGGAGGGATAATTCACCCCTCCACTTT | CASIMVRRDNSPLHF
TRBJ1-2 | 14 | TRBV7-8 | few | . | TGTGCCAGCAGCTTACGTTTCAGCGACTATGGCTACACCTTC | CASSLRFSDYGYTF
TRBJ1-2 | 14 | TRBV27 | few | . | TGTGCCAGCAGTTTAGCCCGCAGGGGTAATGGCTACACCTTC | CASSLARRGNGYTF
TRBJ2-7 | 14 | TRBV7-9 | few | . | TGTGCCAGCAGCTTAGGTGGTGGTGCTTACGAGCAGTACTTC | CASSLGGGAYEQYF
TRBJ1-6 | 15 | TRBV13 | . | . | TGTGCCAGCAGCTTAGACCGAGTTGATAATTCACCCCTCCACTTT | CASSLDRVDNSPLHF
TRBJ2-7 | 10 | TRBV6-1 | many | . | TGTGCCAGCAGTGAATACGAGCAGTACTTC | CASSEYEQYF
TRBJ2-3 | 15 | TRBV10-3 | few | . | TGTGCCATCAGTGAGTACGTCTTTGTGGCAGATACGCAGTATTTT | CAISEYVFVADTQYF
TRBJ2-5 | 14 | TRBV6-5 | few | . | TGTGCCAGCAGGCTAGGGATTGGGCGGGAGACCCAGTACTTC | CASRLGIGRETQYF
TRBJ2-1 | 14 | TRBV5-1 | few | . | TGCGCCAGCAGCTTGGTGGCTGAGGGCAATGAGCAGTTCTTC | CASSLVAEGNEQFF
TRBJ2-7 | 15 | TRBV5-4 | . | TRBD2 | TGTGCCAGCAGCTTGATGGCTAGCGGGGTTCGGGAGCAGTACTTC | CASSLMASGVREQYF
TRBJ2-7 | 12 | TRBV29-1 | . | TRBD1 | TGCAGCGGGACCGGGACAGGGAACGAGCAGTACTTC | CSGTGTGNEQYF
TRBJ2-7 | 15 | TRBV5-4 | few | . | TGTGCCAGCAGCTACCGGACAGAAGGCTCCTACGAGCAGTACTTC | CASSYRTEGSYEQYF
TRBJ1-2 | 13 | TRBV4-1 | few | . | TGCGCCAGCAGCCCGGACCAAAACTATGGCTACACCTTC | CASSPDQNYGYTF
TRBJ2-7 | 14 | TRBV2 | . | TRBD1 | TGTGCCAGCAGTGAACGACAGGGGGTTAACGAGCAGTACTTC | CASSERQGVNEQYF
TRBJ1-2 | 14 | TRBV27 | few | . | TGTGCCAGCAGCCCAAGAGGCTCCGACTATGGCTACACCTTC | CASSPRGSDYGYTF
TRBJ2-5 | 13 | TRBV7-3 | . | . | TGTGCCAGCAGCCGGGGCCTCGAGGAGACCCAGTACTTC | CASSRGLEETQYF
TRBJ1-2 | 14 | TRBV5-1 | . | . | TGCGCCAGCAGCGCTGGATCTGACAACTATGGCTACACCTTC | CASSAGSDNYGYTF
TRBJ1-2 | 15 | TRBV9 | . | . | TGTGCCAGCAGCGTAGCTACCGACACGAACTATGGCTACACCTTC | CASSVATDTNYGYTF
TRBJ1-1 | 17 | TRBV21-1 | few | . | TGTGCCAGCAGCCGACAGGTGCCCCCCGAATGGGACACTGAAGCTTTCTTT | CASSRQVPPEWDTEAFF
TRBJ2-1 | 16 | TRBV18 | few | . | TGTGCCAGCTCACCACCGAACAGCTACTCCTACAATGAGCAGTTCTTC | CASSPPNSYSYNEQFF
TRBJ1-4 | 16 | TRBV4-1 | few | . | TGCGCCAGCAGCCAAGCTCCCGGGAGAACGGGTGAAAAACTGTTTTTT | CASSQAPGRTGEKLFF
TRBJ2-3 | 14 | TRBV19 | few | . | TGTGCCAGTACCACTCCAGAGGCGGCAGATACGCAGTATTTT | CASTTPEAADTQYF
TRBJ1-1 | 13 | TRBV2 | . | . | TGTGCCAGCAGGGGGAATGGGGCCACTGAAGCTTTCTTT | CASRGNGATEAFF
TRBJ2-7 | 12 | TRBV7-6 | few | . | TGTGCCAGCAGCCCCGACCTCTACGAGCAGTACTTC | CASSPDLYEQYF
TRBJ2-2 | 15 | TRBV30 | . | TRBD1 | TGTGCCTGCTCGACCGGGACAGGGAACACCGGGGAGCTGTTTTTT | CACSTGTGNTGELFF
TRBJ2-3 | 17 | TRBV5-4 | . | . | TGTGCCAGCAGCCCCACCCGCCTTTACCGTAGCACAGATACGCAGTATTTT | CASSPTRLYRSTDTQYF
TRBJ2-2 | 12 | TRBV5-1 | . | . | TGCGCCAGCAGCGGGTCAACCGGGGAGCTGTTTTTT | CASSGSTGELFF
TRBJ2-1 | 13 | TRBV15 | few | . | TGTGCCACCACCACTACACCGGACAATGAGCAGTTCTTC | CATTTTPDNEQFF